The subject of this entry is one T cell receptor (beta chain). The PCR employed 60 Vbeta primers together with 13 Jbeta primers. Authors' processing steps: A follow-up analysis tallied 70 million to 80 million unique TCR beta chains, roughly 11 million shared. Sequenced by immunoSEQ multiplex PCR; TCRdb stores in-frame clones only, minus some. V and J calls and clone size are as listed in that table; D and trimming were resolved from the DNA. The sample has around 59,000 clones, 80% seen once. The sample originates from a study of cytomegalovirus exposure and HLA in healthy donors. Germline V gene sequence: CDR1 SQVTM, CDR2 ANQGSEA. CDR3 size: 12 residues. The V and J ends lost 5 bases and 6 bases respectively, with 13 bases between them.

The source is a woman aged 40-49 years in good health and CMV-seronegative. The J gene is TRBJ1-1, the V gene TRBV29-1, with D possibly matching TRBD1 (5 bases). Sequencing was done on a sample of PBMCs. The chain's CDR3 is CSVHQGYSEAFF. DNA of the CDR3: TGCAGCGTTCACCAGGGCTACTCTGAAGCTTTCTTT.